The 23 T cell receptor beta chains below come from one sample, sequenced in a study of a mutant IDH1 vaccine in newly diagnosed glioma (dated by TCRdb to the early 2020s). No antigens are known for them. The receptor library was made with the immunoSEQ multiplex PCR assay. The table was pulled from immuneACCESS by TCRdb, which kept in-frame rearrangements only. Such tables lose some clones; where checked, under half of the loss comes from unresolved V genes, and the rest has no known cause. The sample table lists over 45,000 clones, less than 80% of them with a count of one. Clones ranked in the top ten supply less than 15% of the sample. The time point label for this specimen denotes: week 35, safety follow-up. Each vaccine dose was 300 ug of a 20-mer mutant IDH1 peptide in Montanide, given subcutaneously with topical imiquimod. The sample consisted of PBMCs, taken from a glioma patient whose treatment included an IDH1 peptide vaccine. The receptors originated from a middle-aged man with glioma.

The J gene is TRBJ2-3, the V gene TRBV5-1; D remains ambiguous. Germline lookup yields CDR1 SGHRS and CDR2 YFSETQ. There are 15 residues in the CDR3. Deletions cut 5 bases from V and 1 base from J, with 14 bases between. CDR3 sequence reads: CASSQDPLRTDTQYF. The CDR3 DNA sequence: TGCGCCAGCAGTCAGGACCCGCTCCGCACAGATACGCAGTATTTT.

DNA of the CDR3: TGTGCCAGCAGCTTAGGTGGGTCCACTGAAGCTTTCTTT. Its protein product is CASSLGGSTEAFF. The V gene is TRBV7-2, the J gene TRBJ1-1, with unresolved D. The V gene lost 1 base and the J gene lost 4 bases, with 7 bases spanning the gap. Germline V gene sequence: CDR1 SGHTA, CDR2 FQGNSA. This CDR3 has 13 amino acids.

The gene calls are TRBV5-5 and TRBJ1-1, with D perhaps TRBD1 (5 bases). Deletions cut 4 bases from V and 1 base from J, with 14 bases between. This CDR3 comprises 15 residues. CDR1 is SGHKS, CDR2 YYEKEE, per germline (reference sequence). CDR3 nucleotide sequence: TGTGCCAGCAGCGCGTCAGGGTATGGGAACACTGAAGCTTTCTTT. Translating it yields CASSASGYGNTEAFF.

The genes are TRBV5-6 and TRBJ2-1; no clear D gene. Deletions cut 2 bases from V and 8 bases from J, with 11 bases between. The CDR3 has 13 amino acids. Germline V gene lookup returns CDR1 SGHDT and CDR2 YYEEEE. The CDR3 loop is CASSFSELYEQFF. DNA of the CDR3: TGTGCCAGCAGCTTTAGTGAGCTTTATGAGCAGTTCTTC.

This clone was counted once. The CDR3 bases are TGTGCCAGCAGCAAAGTTCCCCTGAAGCGGGAGGGAGAGACCCAGTACTTC. Amino acid sequence: CASSKVPLKREGETQYF. The rearrangement links TRBV21-1 to TRBJ2-5; TRBD2 was called by the table and not checked on the DNA. TRBV21-1 counts as a pseudogene. The CDR3 covers 17 residues.

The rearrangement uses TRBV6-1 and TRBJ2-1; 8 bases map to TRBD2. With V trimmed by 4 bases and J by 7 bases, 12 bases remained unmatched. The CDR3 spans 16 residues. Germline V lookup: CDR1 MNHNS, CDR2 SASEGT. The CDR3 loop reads CASSVPPSGLSNEQFF. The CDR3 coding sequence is TGTGCCAGCAGTGTCCCCCCTAGCGGGCTCTCTAATGAGCAGTTCTTC.

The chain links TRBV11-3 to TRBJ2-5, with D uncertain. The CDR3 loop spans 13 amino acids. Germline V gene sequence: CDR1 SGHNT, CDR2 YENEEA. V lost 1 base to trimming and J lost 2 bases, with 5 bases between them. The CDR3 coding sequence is TGTGCCAGCAGCTTAGGTCCACAAGAGACCCAGTACTTC. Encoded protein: CASSLGPQETQYF.

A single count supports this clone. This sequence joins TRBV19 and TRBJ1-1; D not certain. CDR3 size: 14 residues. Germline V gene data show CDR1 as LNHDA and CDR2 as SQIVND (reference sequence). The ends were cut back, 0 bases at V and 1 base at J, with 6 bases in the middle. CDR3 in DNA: TGTGCCAGTAGTATAGAATACAAGAACACTGAAGCTTTCTTT. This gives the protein CASSIEYKNTEAFF.

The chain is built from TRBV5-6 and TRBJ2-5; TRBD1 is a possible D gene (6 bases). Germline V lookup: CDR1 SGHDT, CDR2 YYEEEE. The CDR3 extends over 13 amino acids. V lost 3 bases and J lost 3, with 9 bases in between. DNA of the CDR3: TGTGCCAGCAGCTCTAGGACAGAAGAGACCCAGTACTTC. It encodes CASSSRTEETQYF.

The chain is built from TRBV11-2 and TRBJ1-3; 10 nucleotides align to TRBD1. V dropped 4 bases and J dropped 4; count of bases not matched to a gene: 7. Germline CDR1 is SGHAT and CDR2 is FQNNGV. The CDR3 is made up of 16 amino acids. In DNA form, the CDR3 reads TGTGCCAGCAGCTCGCCGGGACAGGGGTCAGGAAACACCATATATTTT. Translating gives CASSSPGQGSGNTIYF.

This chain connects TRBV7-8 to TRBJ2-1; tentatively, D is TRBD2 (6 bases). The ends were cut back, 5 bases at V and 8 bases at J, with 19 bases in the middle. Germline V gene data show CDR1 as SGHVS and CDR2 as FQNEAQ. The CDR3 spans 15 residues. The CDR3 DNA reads TGTGCCAGCAGCCCACCCGGGACTCGAGGCGATGAGCAGTTCTTC. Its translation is CASSPPGTRGDEQFF.

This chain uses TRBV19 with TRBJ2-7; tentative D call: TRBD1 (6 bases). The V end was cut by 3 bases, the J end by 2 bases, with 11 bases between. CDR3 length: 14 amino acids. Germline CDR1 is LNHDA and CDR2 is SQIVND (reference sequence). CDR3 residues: CASSMAGDTYEQYV. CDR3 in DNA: TGTGCCAGTAGTATGGCAGGGGATACCTACGAGCAGTACGTC.

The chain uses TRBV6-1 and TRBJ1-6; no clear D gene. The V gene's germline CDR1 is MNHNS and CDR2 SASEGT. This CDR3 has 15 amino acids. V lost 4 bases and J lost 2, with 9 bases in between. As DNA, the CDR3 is TGTGCCAGCAGTGGCGGGGTAACCTATAATTCACCCCTCCACTTT. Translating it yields CASSGGVTYNSPLHF.

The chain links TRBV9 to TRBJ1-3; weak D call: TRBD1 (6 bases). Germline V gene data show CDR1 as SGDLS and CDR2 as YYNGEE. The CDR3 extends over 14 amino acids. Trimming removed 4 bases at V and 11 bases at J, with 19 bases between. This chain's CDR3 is CASSPRDNPLAIYF. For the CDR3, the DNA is TGTGCCAGCAGCCCCCGGGACAATCCTTTAGCCATATATTTT. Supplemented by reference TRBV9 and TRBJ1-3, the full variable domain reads DSGVTQTPKHLITATGQRVTLRCSPRSGDLSVYWYQQSLDQGLQFLIQYYNGEERAKGNILERFSAQQFPDLHSELNLSSLELGDSALYFCASSPRDNPLAIYFGEGSWLTVV.

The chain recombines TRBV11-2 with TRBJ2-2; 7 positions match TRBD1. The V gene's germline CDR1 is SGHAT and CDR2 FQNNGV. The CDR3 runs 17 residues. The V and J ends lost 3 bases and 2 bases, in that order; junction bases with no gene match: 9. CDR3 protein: CASSLGPTGVNTGELFF. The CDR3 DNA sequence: TGTGCCAGCAGCTTGGGGCCTACAGGGGTTAACACCGGGGAGCTGTTTTTT.

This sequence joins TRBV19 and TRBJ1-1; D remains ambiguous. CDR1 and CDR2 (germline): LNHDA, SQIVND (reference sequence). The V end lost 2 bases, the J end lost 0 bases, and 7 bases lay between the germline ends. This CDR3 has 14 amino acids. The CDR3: CASSITYLNTEAFF. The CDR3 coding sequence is TGTGCCAGTAGTATAACTTACCTGAACACTGAAGCTTTCTTT.

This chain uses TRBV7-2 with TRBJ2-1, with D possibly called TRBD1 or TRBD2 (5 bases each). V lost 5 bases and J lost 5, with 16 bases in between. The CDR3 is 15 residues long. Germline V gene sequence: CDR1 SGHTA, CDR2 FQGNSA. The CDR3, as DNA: TGTGCCAGCAGCCCGGGACCAAACCGGCACAATGAGCAGTTCTTC. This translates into CASSPGPNRHNEQFF.

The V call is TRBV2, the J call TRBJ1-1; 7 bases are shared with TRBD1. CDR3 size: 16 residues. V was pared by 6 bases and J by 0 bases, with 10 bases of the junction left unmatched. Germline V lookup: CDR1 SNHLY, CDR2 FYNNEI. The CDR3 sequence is CASRIQGPSMNTEAFF. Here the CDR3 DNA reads TGTGCCAGCAGGATACAGGGGCCCTCCATGAACACTGAAGCTTTCTTT.

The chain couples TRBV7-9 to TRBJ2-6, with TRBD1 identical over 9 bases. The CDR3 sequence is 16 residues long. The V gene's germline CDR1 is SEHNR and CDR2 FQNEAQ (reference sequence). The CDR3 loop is CAEGWDRVAGANVLTF. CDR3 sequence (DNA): TGTGCGGAGGGTTGGGACAGGGTCGCTGGGGCCAACGTCCTGACTTTC.

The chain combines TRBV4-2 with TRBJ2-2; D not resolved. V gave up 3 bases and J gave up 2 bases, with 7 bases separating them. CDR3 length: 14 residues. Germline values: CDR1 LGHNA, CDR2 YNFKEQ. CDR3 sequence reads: CASSHEPNTGELFF. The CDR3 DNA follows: TGTGCCAGCAGCCATGAACCAAACACCGGGGAGCTGTTTTTT.

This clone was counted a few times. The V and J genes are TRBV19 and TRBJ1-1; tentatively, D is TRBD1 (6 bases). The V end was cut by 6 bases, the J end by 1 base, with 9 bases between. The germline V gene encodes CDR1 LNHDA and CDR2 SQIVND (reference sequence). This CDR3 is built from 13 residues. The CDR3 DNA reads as TGTGCCAGTAGAATGACAGGGAACACTGAAGCTTTCTTT. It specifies CASRMTGNTEAFF.

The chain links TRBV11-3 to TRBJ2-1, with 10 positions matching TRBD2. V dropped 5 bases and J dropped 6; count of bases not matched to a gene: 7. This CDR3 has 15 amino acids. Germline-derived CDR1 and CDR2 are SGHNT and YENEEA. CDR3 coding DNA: TGTGCCAGCAGCGAATTAGCGGGGGGAACCAATGAGCAGTTCTTC. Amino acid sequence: CASSELAGGTNEQFF.

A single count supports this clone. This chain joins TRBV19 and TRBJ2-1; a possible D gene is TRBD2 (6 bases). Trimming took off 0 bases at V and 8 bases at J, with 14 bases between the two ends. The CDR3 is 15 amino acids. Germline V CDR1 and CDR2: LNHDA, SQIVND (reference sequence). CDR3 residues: CASSIDSRGHDEQFF. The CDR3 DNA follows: TGTGCCAGTAGTATAGATTCGCGGGGTCATGATGAGCAGTTCTTC. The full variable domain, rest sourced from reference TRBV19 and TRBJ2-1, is DGGITQSPKYLFRKEGQNVTLSCEQNLNHDAMYWYRQDPGQGLRLIYYSQIVNDFQKGDIAEGYSVSREKKESFPLTVTSAQKNPTAFYLCASSIDSRGHDEQFFGPGTRLTVL.